This T cell receptor beta chain appears in the sequencing data of a study of T cell responses to AZD1222 COVID-19 vaccine. With respect to this clone: What it binds is unknown.

The CDR3 is 14 amino acids. The ends lost 1 base at V and 1 base at J; junction bases unmatched: 4. The germline V gene encodes CDR1 SQVTM and CDR2 ANQGSEA. Study-wide results and limits: Seropositive AZD1222 recipients at baseline numbered only five to seven. With two AZD1222 doses given, Spike-specific TCR breadth and depth both rose.

The table came from immunoSEQ multiplex PCR; TCRdb's copy has only in-frame clones and leaves some out. The sample has tens of thousands of clones, roughly nine tenths seen once; the top ten hold 5% to 5.5%. The material sequenced was peripheral blood, taken on day 0 of AZD1222 vaccination. The rearrangement uses TRBV29-1 and TRBJ2-7; 7 bases are a match to TRBD1. The clonotype was recovered from an adult in good health. The CDR3 sequence: CSVEGQGASYEQYF. The CDR3 DNA sequence: TGCAGCGTTGAAGGACAGGGTGCATCCTACGAGCAGTACTTC.